These 16 T cell receptor beta chains were all obtained from the same sample, sequenced in a study of blood T cells in healthy people across ages. A second PCR of 7 to 11 cycles used a sample-barcoded 5' primer and a J-beta primer mix. TCRdb independently ran MiXCR on the 5' RACE reads; one entry per CDR3 protein. The table records over a million distinct CDR3 sequences, 42% of them present only once. The sequenced sample consisted of blood. Every receptor here comes from a woman between 18 and 30 years old in good health.

Worth noting for this clonotype: The junction and the germline gene differ at one end; a read error may be behind it. V is TRBV13 and J is TRBJ2-1; 13 positions match TRBD2. CDR1 and CDR2 (germline): PRHDT, FYEKMQ (reference sequence). This CDR3 spans 17 amino acids. The CDR3: CASSWMTSGGRPNEQLF. The CDR3 nucleotides read TGTGCCAGCAGCTGGATGACTAGCGGGGGGCGTCCCAATGAGCAGTTATTC.

This clonotype came up a few times. The rearrangement links TRBV12-3 or TRBV12-4 to TRBJ2-3; D uncertain. The CDR3 loop spans 13 amino acids. The V and J ends lost 7 bases and 3 bases respectively, with 11 bases between them. CDR3 in DNA: TGTGCCAGCACCCTCGGGCTTACAGATACGCAGTATTTT. Amino acid sequence: CASTLGLTDTQYF.

The rearrangement links TRBV20-1 to TRBJ1-6; D may be TRBD1 (6 bases). V was cut by 8 bases and J by 4 bases, with 24 bases left in between. Germline lookup yields CDR1 DFQATT and CDR2 SNEGSKA (reference sequence). The CDR3 totals 17 residues. CDR3: CSTTPGQLTSYNSPLHF. For the CDR3, the DNA is TGCAGTACCACCCCCGGACAGCTGACTTCTTATAATTCACCCCTCCACTTT.

This chain connects TRBV10-3 to TRBJ1-4, with D unclear. Germline V CDR1 and CDR2: ENHRY, SYGVKD. V was cut by 3 bases and J by 7 bases, with 9 bases left in between. The CDR3 length is 13 residues. CDR3 protein: CAISDGVSEKLFF. The DNA of the CDR3 is TGTGCCATCAGTGATGGGGTTAGTGAAAAACTGTTTTTT.

This chain connects TRBV29-1 to TRBJ2-7, with 11 nucleotides matching TRBD2. In germline, CDR1 is SQVTM, CDR2 ANQGSEA. V lost 7 bases to trimming and J lost 9 bases; unmatched junction nucleotides: 17. The CDR3 sequence is 15 residues long. The CDR3 DNA sequence: TGCAGCGCACTCACTAGCGGGAGTTATCCTGATACGCAGTACTTC. This encodes CSALTSGSYPDTQYF.

The chain has TRBV10-3 and TRBJ2-3, with D perhaps given as TRBD1 or TRBD2 (5 bases each). Germline CDR1 is ENHRY and CDR2 is SYGVKD. Trimming stripped 7 bases from V and 3 bases from J, with 14 bases between. The CDR3 consists of 14 residues. The CDR3 sequence is CAITSPGTTDTQYF. The CDR3 DNA is TGTGCCATCACCTCCCCCGGGACGACAGATACGCAGTATTTT.

This clonotype was detected a few times. The chain combines TRBV5-5 with TRBJ2-3; a possible D gene is TRBD1 (5 bases). Germline-derived CDR1 and CDR2 are SGHKS and YYEKEE (reference sequence). With 3 bases removed from V and 3 bases from J, the gap between germline ends came to 20 bases. The CDR3 is 17 amino acids. CDR3 protein: CASSWLPDTTYTDTQYF. CDR3 nucleotide sequence: TGTGCCAGCAGCTGGTTGCCGGACACCACTTATACAGATACGCAGTATTTT.

Many counts were recorded for this clonotype. The gene calls are TRBV12-3 or TRBV12-4 and TRBJ2-5; D is unclear. The end of the DNA is better explained by TRBJ2-7, so the J call may be wrong. CDR3 size: 12 residues. CDR3 protein: CASSPSVDEQYF. CDR3 coding DNA: TGTGCCAGCAGCCCCAGTGTGGACGAGCAGTACTTC.

This clonotype was seen a handful of times. The V gene is TRBV7-8, the J gene TRBJ1-2; 7 bases are shared with TRBD1. Germline CDR1 reads SGHVS; CDR2 reads FQNEAQ. The CDR3 length is 17 residues. The J segment lost 6 bases and the V segment lost 6 bases, leaving 19 bases of the junction unmatched. The CDR3 here is CASRPHPGTAGLNGYTF. The DNA of the CDR3 is TGTGCCAGCAGACCGCACCCTGGGACAGCGGGTCTGAATGGCTACACCTTC.

This clonotype was observed a handful of times. V gene TRBV7-9 combines with J gene TRBJ2-3, with 7 bases lining up with TRBD1. V dropped 9 bases and J dropped 0; count of bases not matched to a gene: 6. This CDR3 is built from 14 residues. Germline loops: CDR1 SEHNR, CDR2 FQNEAQ (reference sequence). In DNA, the CDR3 is TGTGCCAGTACGGACAGGAGAAGCACAGATACGCAGTATTTT. Protein product: CASTDRRSTDTQYF.

This clonotype appeared a few times. The chain recombines TRBV20-1 with TRBJ2-1; no firm D call. Between the trimmed V and J ends, which lost 3 bases and 11 bases, there was a span of 11 bases. Germline-derived CDR1 and CDR2 are DFQATT and SNEGSKA (reference sequence). The CDR3 consists of 11 residues. The CDR3 loop is CSASLLSKQFF. In nucleotides, the CDR3 is TGCAGTGCTAGCCTACTTAGTAAGCAGTTCTTC.

The V call is TRBV12-3 or TRBV12-4, the J call TRBJ2-5, with 8 bases matching TRBD1. Trimming cost V 5 bases and J 2 bases; bases outside gene matches: 10. This CDR3 has 16 amino acids. This chain's CDR3 is CASSPSTQGAQETQYF. CDR3 in DNA: TGTGCCAGCAGTCCGTCCACCCAGGGGGCACAAGAGACCCAGTACTTC.

This clonotype has a handful of counts. The rearrangement uses TRBV11-2 and TRBJ2-5, with TRBD2 identical over 7 bases. CDR1 SGHAT and CDR2 FQNNGV come from the germline V gene. The J segment lost 11 bases and the V segment lost 5 bases, leaving 8 bases of the junction unmatched. The CDR3 consists of 12 residues. The CDR3 DNA follows: TGTGCCAGCAGCCAACTAGCGAACCAGCAGTACTTC. Its translation: CASSQLANQQYF.

Concerning this clonotype itself: A clone one base away is much larger, so this may be a read error. The V call is TRBV29-1, the J call TRBJ1-2, with 8 bases lining up with TRBD1. There are 11 residues in the CDR3. Germline-derived CDR1 and CDR2 are SQVTM and ANQGSEA. CDR3 residues: CNVGQGGGYTF. DNA of the CDR3: TGCAACGTTGGACAGGGAGGTGGCTACACCTTC.

This sequence joins TRBV7-9 and TRBJ2-5; D not certain. The DNA matches TRBJ2-7 better at its end, which makes the J call doubtful. This CDR3 has 15 amino acids. CDR1 is SEHNR and CDR2 is FQNEAQ in the germline V gene (reference sequence). The CDR3 sequence is CASSLALPALNEQYF. CDR3 coding DNA: TGTGCCAGCAGCTTAGCCCTCCCAGCTTTGAACGAGCAGTACTTC.

This clonotype came up many times. The chain uses TRBV29-1 and TRBJ2-3; D may be TRBD2 (6 bases). The germline gives CDR1 SQVTM, CDR2 ANQGSEA. The V end lost 7 bases, the J end lost 2 bases, and 16 bases lay between the germline ends. The CDR3 runs 14 residues. CDR3 sequence reads: CSGLLGLHTDTQYF. In DNA form, the CDR3 reads TGCAGCGGCCTCCTGGGACTCCACACAGATACGCAGTATTTT.